The text below deals with one T cell receptor (beta chain). Its antigen is unknown. One end of the junction does not line up with germline, which may come from a read error. This CDR3 spans 19 amino acids. CDR1 and CDR2 from the germline V gene are SEHNR and FQNEAQ (reference sequence). The record originates from a study of cytomegalovirus exposure and HLA in healthy donors. Study conclusions and caveats: In a later analysis, DRB1 alleles had the most associated TCRs; HLA-C alleles the fewest. A link between a missense DCLRE1C variant and TCR beta V- and J-gene trimming emerged from a later analysis. In a later analysis, productive TCRs from donors in an Asian-associated ancestry cluster reportedly carried fewer N-insertions than the cohort mean.

Donors counted as nominally healthy when sampled, yet unrecorded immune exposures were likely. Primers for the PCR totalled 60 Vbeta and 13 Jbeta. This table comes from immunoSEQ multiplex PCR, and its TCRdb copy is limited to in-frame clones, with some not included. The sample records approximately 110,000 clones, approximately 70% being singletons. This TCR derives from a man aged 60 to 69 in good health and CMV-seropositive. Sequencing input: PBMCs. The V and J genes are TRBV7-9 and TRBJ2-1, with D possibly TRBD1 on 6 matching bases. CDR3 in DNA: TGTGCCAGCAGCCATCCCCGGGACACAGAGGGTTTTCCGTACAATGAGCCGTTCTTC. Amino acids: CASSHPRDTEGFPYNEPFF.